This T cell receptor (beta chain) was retrieved from a study of shared clonotypes between healthy human individuals. Study overall: A donor's plate count was three for CD4 naive and three for CD4 memory; CD8 naive had two and CD8 memory one. Study outcomes and limitations: Clonotype sharing across a few donors was observed for around 5% of naive CD4 clonotypes.

Sorted-subset replicate PCRs used 200 ng DNA, some 33,000 T cell genomes. Profiling relied on immunoSEQ multiplex PCR, and the TCRdb table lists in-frame clones only, not all of them. This repertoire shows 2 million to 2.5 million clones, about nine tenths found once; its top ten account for approximately 0.41%. Germline CDR1 is GTSNPN and CDR2 is SVGIG (reference sequence). The length of the CDR3 is 14 residues. V lost 0 bases, J lost 3 bases, and 11 bases lay in between. With regard to this clone: Antigen unknown.

Sequencing input: naive CD4+ T cells from PBMCs. Subset denoted: CD45RA+ positively selected. This sequence was found in a man between 18 and 29 years old in good health. Some clones in this sample may be carry-over from other donors' samples. The chain couples TRBV30 to TRBJ2-5, with D unclear. The CDR3 DNA sequence: TGTGCCTGGAGTGTCAGTTTGGGAAAAGAGACCCAGTACTTC. It yields the protein CAWSVSLGKETQYF.